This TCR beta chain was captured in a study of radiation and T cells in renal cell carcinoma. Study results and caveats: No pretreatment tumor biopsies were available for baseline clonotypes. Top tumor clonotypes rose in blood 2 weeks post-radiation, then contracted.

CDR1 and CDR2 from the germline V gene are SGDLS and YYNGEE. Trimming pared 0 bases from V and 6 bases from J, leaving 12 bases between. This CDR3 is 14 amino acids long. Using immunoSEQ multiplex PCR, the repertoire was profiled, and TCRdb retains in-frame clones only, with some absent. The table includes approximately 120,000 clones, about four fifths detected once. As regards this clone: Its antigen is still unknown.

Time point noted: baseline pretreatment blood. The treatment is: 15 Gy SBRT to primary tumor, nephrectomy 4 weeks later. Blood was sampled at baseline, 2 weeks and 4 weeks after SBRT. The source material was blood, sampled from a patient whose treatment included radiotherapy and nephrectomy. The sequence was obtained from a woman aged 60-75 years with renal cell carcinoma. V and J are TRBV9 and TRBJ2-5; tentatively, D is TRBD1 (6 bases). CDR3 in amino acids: CASSVGSRGQTQYF. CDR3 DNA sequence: TGTGCCAGCAGCGTAGGGAGCAGGGGACAGACCCAGTACTTC.